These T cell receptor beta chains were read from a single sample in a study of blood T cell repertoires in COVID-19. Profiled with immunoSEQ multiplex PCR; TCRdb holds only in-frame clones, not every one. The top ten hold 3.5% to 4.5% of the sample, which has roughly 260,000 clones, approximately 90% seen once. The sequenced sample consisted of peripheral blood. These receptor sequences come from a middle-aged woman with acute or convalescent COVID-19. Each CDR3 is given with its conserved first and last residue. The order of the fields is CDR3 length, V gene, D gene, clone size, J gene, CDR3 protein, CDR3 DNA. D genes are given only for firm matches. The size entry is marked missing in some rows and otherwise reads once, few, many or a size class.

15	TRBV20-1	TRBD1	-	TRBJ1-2	CSASKRTGGSMGYTF	TGCAGTGCTAGTAAAAGGACAGGGGGATCTATGGGCTACACCTTC
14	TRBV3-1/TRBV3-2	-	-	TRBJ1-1	CASSQGLKNTEAFF	TGTGCCAGCAGCCAAGGACTTAAGAACACTGAAGCTTTCTTT
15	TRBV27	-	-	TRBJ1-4	CASRPYRATNEKLFF	TGTGCCAGCAGGCCCTACAGGGCAACTAATGAAAAACTGTTTTTT
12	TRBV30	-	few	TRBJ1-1	CAWSVQGAEAFF	TGTGCCTGGAGTGTCCAGGGCGCTGAAGCTTTCTTT
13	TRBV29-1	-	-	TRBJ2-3	CSVRALSTDTQYF	TGCAGCGTCAGGGCTCTAAGCACAGATACGCAGTATTTT
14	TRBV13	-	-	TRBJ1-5	CASSLRGAGQPQHF	TGTGCCAGCAGCTTACGGGGGGCAGGACAGCCCCAGCATTTT
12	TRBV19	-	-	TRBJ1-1	CASTPRAFEAFF	TGTGCCAGTACCCCCAGGGCTTTTGAAGCTTTCTTT
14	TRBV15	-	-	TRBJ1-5	CATSRDRADQPQHF	TGTGCCACCAGCAGAGACAGGGCGGATCAGCCCCAGCATTTT
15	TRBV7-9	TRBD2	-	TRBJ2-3	CASSFSGGSTDTQYF	TGTGCCAGCAGCTTCAGCGGGGGCAGCACAGATACGCAGTATTTT
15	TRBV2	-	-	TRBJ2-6	CASMQGRSGANVLTF	TGTGCCAGCATGCAGGGTCGGTCTGGGGCCAACGTCCTGACTTTC
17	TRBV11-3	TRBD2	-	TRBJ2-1	CASSKRAGLADYNEQFF	TGTGCCAGCAGCAAAAGGGCAGGACTAGCGGACTACAATGAGCAGTTCTTC
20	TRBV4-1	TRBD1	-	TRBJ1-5	CASSPAMGSIRDRSNQPQHF	TGCGCCAGCAGCCCGGCGATGGGATCCATACGGGACAGAAGCAATCAGCCCCAGCATTTT
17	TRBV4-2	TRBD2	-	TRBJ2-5	CASSLGTSGDPWETQYF	TGTGCCAGCAGCCTCGGGACTAGCGGGGACCCATGGGAGACCCAGTACTTC
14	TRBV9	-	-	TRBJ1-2	CASSVDAGNYGYTF	TGTGCCAGCAGCGTAGATGCGGGGAACTATGGCTACACCTTC
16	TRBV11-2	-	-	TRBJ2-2	CASSLRRGMSAGELFF	TGTGCCAGCAGCCTTAGGAGGGGTATGTCTGCCGGGGAGCTGTTTTTT
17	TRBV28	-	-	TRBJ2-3	CASKSRVGTQTPDTQYF	TGTGCCAGCAAGAGTCGGGTGGGGACACAGACCCCAGATACGCAGTATTTT
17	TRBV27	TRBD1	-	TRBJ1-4	CASRRGTGIHLNEKLFF	TGTGCCAGCAGAAGAGGGACAGGGATTCACCTTAATGAAAAACTGTTTTTT
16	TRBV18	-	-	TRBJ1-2	CASSPDTGLILYGYTF	TGTGCCAGCTCACCGGATACGGGACTGATCCTCTATGGCTACACCTTC
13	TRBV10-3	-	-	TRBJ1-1	CAIRKTGNTEAFF	TGTGCCATCAGGAAGACAGGGAACACTGAAGCTTTCTTT
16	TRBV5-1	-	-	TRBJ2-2	CASSPLEMINTGELFF	TGCGCCAGCAGCCCCTTGGAGATGATTAACACCGGGGAGCTGTTTTTT
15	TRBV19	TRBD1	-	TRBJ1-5	CASSGIDRGHQPQHF	TGTGCCAGTAGTGGGATAGACAGGGGCCATCAGCCCCAGCATTTT
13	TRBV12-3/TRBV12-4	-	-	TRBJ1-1	CASSLVGTPEAFF	TGTGCCAGCAGTTTAGTGGGGACACCAGAAGCTTTCTTT
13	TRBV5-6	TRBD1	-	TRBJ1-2	CASRKPGGAGYTF	TGTGCCAGCAGAAAACCAGGGGGCGCTGGCTACACCTTC
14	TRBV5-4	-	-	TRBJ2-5	CASSLGGPQETQYF	TGTGCCAGCAGCCTCGGGGGTCCCCAAGAGACCCAGTACTTC
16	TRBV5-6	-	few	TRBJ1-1	CASSLETGLKNTEAFF	TGTGCCAGCAGCTTGGAGACAGGTCTCAAGAACACTGAAGCTTTCTTT
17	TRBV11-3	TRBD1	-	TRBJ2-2	CASSLDRYRGDSGELFF	TGTGCCAGCAGCTTAGATCGGTACAGGGGTGATAGCGGGGAGCTGTTTTTT
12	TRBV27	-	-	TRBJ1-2	CASSLRGSGYTF	TGTGCCAGCAGTTTACGAGGATCTGGCTACACCTTC
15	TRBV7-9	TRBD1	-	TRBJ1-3	CASSFGQGTGNTIYF	TGTGCCAGCAGCTTTGGACAGGGGACTGGAAACACCATATATTTT
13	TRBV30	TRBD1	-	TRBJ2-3	CAWSVGQADTQYF	TGTGCCTGGAGTGTAGGACAGGCAGATACGCAGTATTTT
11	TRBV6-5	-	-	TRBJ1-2	CASRSGRSYTF	TGTGCCAGCAGGAGTGGGAGGAGCTACACCTTC
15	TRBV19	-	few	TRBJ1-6	CATSNDPGYNSPLHF	TGTGCCACCTCCAACGACCCGGGCTATAATTCACCCCTCCACTTT
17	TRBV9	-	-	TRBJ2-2	CASSDDGIGGATGELFF	TGTGCCAGCAGCGACGACGGAATTGGGGGGGCCACCGGGGAGCTGTTTTTT
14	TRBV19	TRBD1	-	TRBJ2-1	CASTEGDSVNEQFF	TGTGCCAGTACCGAAGGGGACAGCGTGAATGAGCAGTTCTTC
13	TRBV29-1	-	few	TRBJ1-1	CSVYWAGNTEAFF	TGCAGCGTTTATTGGGCTGGGAACACTGAAGCTTTCTTT
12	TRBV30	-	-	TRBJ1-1	CAYGRTQAEAFF	TGTGCGTACGGACGAACACAGGCTGAAGCTTTCTTT
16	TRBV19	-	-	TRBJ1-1	CASRPLTRGRDTEAFF	TGTGCCAGTAGACCTTTGACCAGGGGTCGGGACACTGAAGCTTTCTTT
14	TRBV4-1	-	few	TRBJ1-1	CASSPASTVSEAFF	TGCGCCAGCAGCCCGGCCTCTACAGTCTCCGAAGCTTTCTTT
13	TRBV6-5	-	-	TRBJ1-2	CASSSGSDYGYTF	TGTGCCAGCAGTTCAGGGTCAGACTATGGCTACACCTTC
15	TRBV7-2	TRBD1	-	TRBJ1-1	CASSFQGARSTEAFF	TGTGCCAGCAGCTTCCAGGGGGCGCGTTCCACTGAAGCTTTCTTT
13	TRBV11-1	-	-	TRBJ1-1	CASSPYRETEAFF	TGTGCCAGCAGCCCGTACAGGGAGACCGAAGCTTTCTTT
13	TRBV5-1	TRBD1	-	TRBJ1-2	CASSAGTDYGYTF	TGCGCCAGCAGCGCCGGGACAGACTATGGCTACACCTTC
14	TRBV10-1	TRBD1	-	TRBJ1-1	CASSPQGANTEAFF	TGCGCCAGCAGTCCACAGGGGGCTAACACTGAAGCTTTCTTT